This entry describes one T cell receptor (beta chain). The method was immunoSEQ multiplex PCR; TCRdb's version includes in-frame clones alone and lacks a portion of them. Of roughly 35,000 clones in the sample, over 75% were seen once. This sample is part of a study of T cell changes during pregnancy in multiple sclerosis. The ends were cut back, 3 bases at V and 2 bases at J, with 8 bases in the middle. CDR3 length: 13 amino acids. Germline assignment: CDR1 MNHNS and CDR2 SASEGT. The receptor comes from a female donor with multiple sclerosis, enrolled in a pregnancy study. The sample consisted of CD8+ T cells from peripheral blood mononuclear cells, taken before pregnancy. The rearrangement links TRBV6-1 to TRBJ2-7; weak D call: TRBD1 (5 bases). In DNA form, the CDR3 reads TGTGCCAGCAGTGATCAGGGTCCCTACGAGCAGTACTTC. It translates to CASSDQGPYEQYF.